This TCR beta chain was recorded in a study of technical replicates of blood from a few donors. Only in-frame clones appear in the TCRdb table, and some are missing; sequencing was by immunoSEQ multiplex PCR. This sample yields tens of thousands of clones, of which 85% to 95% are seen a single time; roughly 0.25% belongs to the top ten. The CDR3 has 14 amino acids. Germline V gene sequence: CDR1 SGHTA, CDR2 FQGNSA. The ends were cut back, 8 bases at V and 3 bases at J, with 16 bases in the middle. Input material: T cells isolated from PBMCs. The receptor was isolated from a human donor in good health. The chain recombines TRBV7-2 with TRBJ1-2; D unclear. Here the CDR3 reads CASVREVFDYGYTF. CDR3 sequence (DNA): TGTGCCAGCGTCCGCGAGGTTTTCGACTATGGCTACACCTTC.